Presented here are 16 T cell receptor beta chains from one specimen sequenced in a study of blood T cells in healthy people across ages. Primers used in a second PCR of roughly 7 to 12 cycles were a sample-barcoded 5' primer and a J-beta primer mix. A single record per CDR3 protein comes from TCRdb applying MiXCR to the 5' RACE reads. The repertoire includes some 900,000 distinct CDR3 sequences, 25% to 30% of them detected once, and 15% to 20% sits in the top ten. The sequencing sample was made of blood. Source of these receptors: a woman aged 80 or over in good health.

This clonotype appeared a few times. V gene TRBV20-1 combines with J gene TRBJ2-3; 9 nucleotides agree with TRBD2. CDR1 is DFQATT, CDR2 SNEGSKA, per germline (reference sequence). Trimming took 0 bases from V and 2 from J; bases not matched to a gene: 12. This CDR3 contains 18 residues. The CDR3 bases are TGCAGTGCTAGAGATGGGCTAAGAGCGGGGGGAACCACAGATACGCAGTATTTT. Its protein is CSARDGLRAGGTTDTQYF.

The chain carries TRBV7-2 and TRBJ2-3; TRBD1 matches at 9 bases. The CDR3 loop spans 15 amino acids. V dropped 4 bases and J dropped 6; count of bases not matched to a gene: 8. Germline CDR1 is SGHTA and CDR2 is FQGNSA. CDR3 sequence: CASSSVGDRVDTQYF. DNA of the CDR3: TGTGCCAGCAGCTCAGTAGGGGACAGGGTGGATACGCAGTATTTT.

The chain carries TRBV28 and TRBJ1-2; D is possibly TRBD1 (5 bases). Trimming stripped 1 base from V and 6 bases from J, with 15 bases between. Per the germline V gene, CDR1 is MDHEN and CDR2 is SYDVKM. The CDR3 sequence is 15 residues long. The CDR3 DNA sequence: TGTGCCAGCAGTTTATTAGGCCAGGGTGGAAATGGCTACACCTTC. Encoded protein: CASSLLGQGGNGYTF.

This clonotype appeared many times. The rearrangement joins TRBV6-2 or TRBV6-3 to TRBJ1-2; D possibly corresponds to TRBD1 (5 bases). Germline values: CDR1 MNHEY, CDR2 SVGEGT. CDR3 length equals 15 residues. Trimming removed 5 bases from V and 0 bases from J, with 13 bases in between. The CDR3 here is CASSDDQGPNYGYTF. CDR3 DNA: TGTGCCAGCAGTGATGATCAGGGACCTAACTATGGCTACACCTTC.

As regards this clonotype: Just one base apart from a much larger clone, this may be a read error. The chain links TRBV6-2 or TRBV6-3 to TRBJ2-7, with 7 bases lining up with TRBD1. This CDR3 has 14 amino acids. V gave up 6 bases and J gave up 6 bases; unmatched junction bases: 11. Germline assignment: CDR1 MNHEY and CDR2 SVGEGT. CDR3: CASRFSTGNREQYF. In DNA form, the CDR3 reads TGTGCCAGCAGATTTTCGACAGGGAATCGCGAGCAGTACTTC.

This clonotype was observed a few times. The CDR3 DNA is TGTGCCAGCAGAAGGACAGGGGGGAATGAAAAACTGTTTTTT. Translating it yields CASRRTGGNEKLFF. The chain couples TRBV27 to TRBJ1-4; 10 bases map to TRBD1. J gave up 5 bases and V 6 bases, and 3 bases lay outside the gene matches. CDR3 length: 14 residues. CDR1 is MNHEY, CDR2 SMNVEV, per germline (reference sequence).

In this sample, this clonotype turned up many times. The rearrangement uses TRBV7-2 and TRBJ1-6; D gene ambiguous. This CDR3 spans 18 amino acids. V shed 3 bases and J shed 9 bases, with 24 bases lying between them. The germline V gene encodes CDR1 SGHTA and CDR2 FQGNSA. The CDR3 here is CASSFGAGTPAARSPLHF. The CDR3 nucleotides read TGTGCCAGCAGCTTCGGCGCTGGCACACCGGCGGCGCGTTCACCCCTCCACTTT.

Comment on this clonotype: A much bigger clone sits one base away, suggesting this may be a read error. The chain links TRBV30 to TRBJ2-1; the D gene is possibly TRBD2 (6 bases). Per the germline V gene, CDR1 is GTSNPN and CDR2 is SVGIG (reference sequence). The CDR3 is 11 amino acids. V was trimmed by 6 bases and J by 13 bases, leaving 16 bases between them. The CDR3 DNA follows: TGTGCCTGCGGGAGACAAGAGACCCAGTTCTTC. This codes for CACGRQETQFF.

The sample holds a few counts of this clonotype. The V gene is TRBV7-2, the J gene TRBJ2-2; TRBD2 might be the D (6 bases). Germline loops: CDR1 SGHTA, CDR2 FQGNSA. CDR3 length: 16 residues. V gave up 3 bases and J gave up 0 bases, with 11 bases separating them. The CDR3, as DNA: TGTGCCAGCAGCTTGGTGGGGGGTTCGAACACCGGGGAGCTGTTTTTT. This sequence encodes CASSLVGGSNTGELFF.

This clonotype was recorded a few times. The gene calls are TRBV4-1 and TRBJ1-1; 9 nucleotides align to TRBD1. Germline assignment: CDR1 MGHRA and CDR2 YSYEKL. The CDR3 is 14 residues long. The V and J ends lost 4 bases and 5 bases, in that order; junction bases with no gene match: 5. CDR3 region: CASSREGQGTEAFF. The CDR3 DNA reads as TGCGCCAGCAGCCGAGAAGGACAGGGGACTGAAGCTTTCTTT.

The chain joins TRBV5-4 to TRBJ2-2; TRBD1 matches 7 bases. The CDR3 extends over 15 amino acids. Germline lookup yields CDR1 SGHNT and CDR2 YYREEE (reference sequence). The V segment lost 4 bases and the J segment 4 bases; nucleotides outside the gene matches: 7. In nucleotides, the CDR3 is TGTGCCAGCAGCACGGGGACAGATATCACCGGGGAGCTGTTTTTT. It is translated as CASSTGTDITGELFF.

Only a few counts were recorded for this clonotype. This chain joins TRBV14 and TRBJ2-5; 10 bases map to TRBD1. Trimming removed 4 bases from V and 13 bases from J; junction bases left unmatched: 12. Germline V gene data show CDR1 as SGHDN and CDR2 as FVKESK. The CDR3 loop spans 14 amino acids. The CDR3 DNA follows: TGTGCCAGCAGCCGAGGACAGGGGGTGGGGTTGTGGTACTTC. It yields the protein CASSRGQGVGLWYF.

J is TRBJ1-1 and V is TRBV10-1; 10 bases align to TRBD1. CDR3 length: 14 amino acids. The ends lost 5 bases at V and 7 bases at J; junction bases unmatched: 7. Germline assignment: CDR1 WNHNN and CDR2 SYGVQD (reference sequence). CDR3 nucleotide sequence: TGCGCCAGCAGTACCGACAGGGGGCTAAATGAAGCTTTCTTT. Translating gives CASSTDRGLNEAFF.

The V gene is TRBV15, the J gene TRBJ2-1; 7 nucleotides line up with TRBD1. This CDR3 spans 15 amino acids. CDR1 and CDR2 from the germline V gene are LNHNV and YYDKDF (reference sequence). V lost 5 bases to trimming and J lost 1 base; unmatched junction nucleotides: 5. CDR3 protein: CATSPRGLSYNEQFF. The CDR3 region has the DNA TGTGCCACCAGCCCTAGGGGGCTTTCCTACAATGAGCAGTTCTTC.

This clonotype was detected only a few times. A much bigger clone sits one base away, suggesting this may be a read error. This rearrangement joins TRBV7-2 to TRBJ2-5, with TRBD2 matching 7 bases. With the DNA end fitting TRBJ2-7 better, the J assignment may be wrong. Germline CDR1 reads SGHTA; CDR2 reads FQGNSA. This CDR3 region has 15 residues. This CDR3 is CASKSQVGLPYEQYF. The CDR3 nucleotides are TGTGCCAGCAAGTCCCAGGTGGGACTACCATACGAGCAGTACTTC.

As for this clonotype: Possible read error: a much larger clone is one base away. The chain links TRBV6-2 or TRBV6-3 to TRBJ2-5; 9 positions agree with TRBD1. Germline V CDR1 and CDR2: MNHEY, SVGEGT. CDR3 size: 19 residues. Unmatched junction bases numbered 23, after V lost 7 bases and J lost 5 bases. Written as DNA, the CDR3 is TGTGCCAGCACCAAAACCGGGACAGGGTATCATTCCGAAATGGAGACCCAGTACTTC. Translating it yields CASTKTGTGYHSEMETQYF.